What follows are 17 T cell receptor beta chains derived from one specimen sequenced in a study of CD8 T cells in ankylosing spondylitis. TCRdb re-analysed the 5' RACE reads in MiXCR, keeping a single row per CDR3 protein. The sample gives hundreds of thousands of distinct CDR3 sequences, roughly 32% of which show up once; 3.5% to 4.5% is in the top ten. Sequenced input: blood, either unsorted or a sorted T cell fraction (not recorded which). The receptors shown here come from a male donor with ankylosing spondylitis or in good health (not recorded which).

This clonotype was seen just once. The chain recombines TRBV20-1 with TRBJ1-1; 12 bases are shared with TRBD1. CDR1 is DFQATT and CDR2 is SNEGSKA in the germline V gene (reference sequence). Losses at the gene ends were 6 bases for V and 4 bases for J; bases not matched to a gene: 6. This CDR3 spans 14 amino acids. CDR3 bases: TGCAGTGCCCCGGGACAGGGGGCGGGCACTGAAGCTTTCTTT. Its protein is CSAPGQGAGTEAFF.

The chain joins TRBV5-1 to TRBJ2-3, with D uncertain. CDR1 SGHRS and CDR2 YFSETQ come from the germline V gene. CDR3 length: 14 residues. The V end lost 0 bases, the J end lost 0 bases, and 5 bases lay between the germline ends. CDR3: CASSLASSTDTQYF. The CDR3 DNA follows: TGCGCCAGCAGCTTGGCCTCCAGCACAGATACGCAGTATTTT.

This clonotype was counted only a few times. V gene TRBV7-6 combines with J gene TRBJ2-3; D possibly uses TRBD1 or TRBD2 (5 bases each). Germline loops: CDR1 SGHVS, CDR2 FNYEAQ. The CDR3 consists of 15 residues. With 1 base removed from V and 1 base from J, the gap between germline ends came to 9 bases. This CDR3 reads CASSLVRGGTDTQYF. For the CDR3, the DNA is TGTGCCAGCAGCTTAGTTCGGGGCGGCACAGATACGCAGTATTTT.

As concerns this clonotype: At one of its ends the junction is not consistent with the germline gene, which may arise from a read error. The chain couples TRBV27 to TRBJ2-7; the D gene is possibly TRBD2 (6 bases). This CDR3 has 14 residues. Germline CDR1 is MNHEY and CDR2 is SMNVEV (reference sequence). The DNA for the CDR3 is TGTGTCAGCAGTCCCATGGGACTCGGCTACGAGCAGTACTTC. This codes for CVSSPMGLGYEQYF.

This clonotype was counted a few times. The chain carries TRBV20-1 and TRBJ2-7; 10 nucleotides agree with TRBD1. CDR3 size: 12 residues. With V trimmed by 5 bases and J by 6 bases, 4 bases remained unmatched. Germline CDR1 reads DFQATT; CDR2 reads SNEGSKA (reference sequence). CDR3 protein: CSAGDRGFEQYF. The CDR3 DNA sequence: TGCAGTGCTGGGGACAGGGGTTTCGAGCAGTACTTC.

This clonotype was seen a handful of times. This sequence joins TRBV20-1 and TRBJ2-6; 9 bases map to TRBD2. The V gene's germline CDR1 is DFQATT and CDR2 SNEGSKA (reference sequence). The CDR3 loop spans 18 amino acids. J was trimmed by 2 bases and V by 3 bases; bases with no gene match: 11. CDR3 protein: CSASNRGGAFPGANVLTF. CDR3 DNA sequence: TGCAGTGCTAGCAACCGCGGGGGGGCCTTCCCTGGGGCCAACGTCCTGACTTTC.

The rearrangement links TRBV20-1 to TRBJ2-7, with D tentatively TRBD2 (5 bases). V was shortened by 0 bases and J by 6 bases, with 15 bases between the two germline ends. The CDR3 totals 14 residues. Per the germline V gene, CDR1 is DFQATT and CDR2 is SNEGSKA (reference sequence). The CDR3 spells CSARDMTGSAEQYF. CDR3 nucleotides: TGCAGTGCTAGAGATATGACGGGGTCGGCCGAGCAGTACTTC.

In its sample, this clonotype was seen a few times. The CDR3: CASSQESGVNEQFF. The CDR3 DNA is TGTGCCAGCAGCCAAGAAAGCGGGGTCAATGAGCAGTTCTTC. The chain employs TRBV4-2 and TRBJ2-1, with 7 bases fitting TRBD2. The CDR3 contains 14 residues. The trim removed 0 bases at V and 6 bases at J, leaving 2 bases unmatched. Germline CDR1 is LGHNA and CDR2 is YNFKEQ.

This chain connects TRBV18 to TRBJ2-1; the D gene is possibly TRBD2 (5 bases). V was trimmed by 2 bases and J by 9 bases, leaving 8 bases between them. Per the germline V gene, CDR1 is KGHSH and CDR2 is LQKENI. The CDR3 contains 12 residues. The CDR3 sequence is CASSPSSIEQFF. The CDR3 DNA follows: TGTGCCAGCTCACCATCTAGCATTGAGCAGTTCTTC.

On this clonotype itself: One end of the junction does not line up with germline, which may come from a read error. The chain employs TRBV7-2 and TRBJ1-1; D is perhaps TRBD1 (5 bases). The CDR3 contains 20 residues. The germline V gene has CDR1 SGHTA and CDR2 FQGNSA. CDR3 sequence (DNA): TGTGCCAGCAGCTTAGCACAGACGCCGCGGGGCGGAGAGGCTAGGACTGAATCTTTCTTT. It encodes CASSLAQTPRGGEARTESFF.

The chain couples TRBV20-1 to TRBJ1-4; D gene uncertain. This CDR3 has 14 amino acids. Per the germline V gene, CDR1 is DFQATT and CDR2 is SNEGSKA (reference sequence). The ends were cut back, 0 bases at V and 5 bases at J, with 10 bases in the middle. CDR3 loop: CSARDTLLNEKLFF. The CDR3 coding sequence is TGCAGTGCTAGAGATACCTTACTAAATGAAAAACTGTTTTTT.

CDR3 sequence: CASTGLMNTEAFF. DNA of the CDR3: TGTGCCAGCACTGGACTGATGAACACTGAAGCTTTCTTT. This rearrangement joins TRBV6-1 to TRBJ1-1; D unclear. This CDR3 comprises 13 residues. Germline loops: CDR1 MNHNS, CDR2 SASEGT. V lost 7 bases and J 0 bases, leaving 9 bases between the germline ends.

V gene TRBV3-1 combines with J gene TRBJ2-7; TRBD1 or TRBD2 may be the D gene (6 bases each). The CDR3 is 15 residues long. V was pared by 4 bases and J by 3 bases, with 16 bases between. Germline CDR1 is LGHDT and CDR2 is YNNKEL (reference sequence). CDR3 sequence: CASSPAGTRGYEQYF. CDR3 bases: TGTGCCAGCAGCCCGGCGGGGACAAGGGGCTACGAGCAGTACTTC.

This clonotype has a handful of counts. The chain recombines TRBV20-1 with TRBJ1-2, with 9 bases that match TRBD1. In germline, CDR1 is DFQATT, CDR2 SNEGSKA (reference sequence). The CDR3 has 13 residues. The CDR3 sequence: CSTNRGQGYGYTF. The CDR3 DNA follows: TGCAGCACCAACAGGGGGCAAGGCTATGGCTACACCTTC.

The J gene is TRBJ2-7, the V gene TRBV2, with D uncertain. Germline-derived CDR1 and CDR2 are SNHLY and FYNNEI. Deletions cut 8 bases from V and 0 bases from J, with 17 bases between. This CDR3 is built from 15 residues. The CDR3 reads CASSKVHFPSYEQYF. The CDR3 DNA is TGTGCCAGCTCGAAAGTCCACTTCCCCTCCTACGAGCAGTACTTC.

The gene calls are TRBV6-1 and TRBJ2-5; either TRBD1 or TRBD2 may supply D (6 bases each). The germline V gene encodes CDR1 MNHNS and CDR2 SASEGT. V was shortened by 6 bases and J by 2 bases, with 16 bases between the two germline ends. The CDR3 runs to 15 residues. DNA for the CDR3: TGTGCCAGCAGAGGGGTGGGGGGCTTTCAAGAGACCCAGTACTTC. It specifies CASRGVGGFQETQYF.

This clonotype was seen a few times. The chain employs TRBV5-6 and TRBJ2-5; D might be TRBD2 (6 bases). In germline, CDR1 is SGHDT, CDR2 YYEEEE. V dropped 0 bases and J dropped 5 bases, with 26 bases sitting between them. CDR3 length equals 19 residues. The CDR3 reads CASSLGVSALAGFGETQYF. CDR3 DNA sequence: TGTGCCAGCAGCTTGGGAGTATCGGCACTAGCCGGCTTTGGTGAGACCCAGTACTTC. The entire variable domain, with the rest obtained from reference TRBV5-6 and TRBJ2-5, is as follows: DAGVTQSPTHLIKTRGQQVTLRCSPKSGHDTVSWYQQALGQGPQFIFQYYEEEERQRGNFPDRFSGHQFPNYSSELNVNALLLGDSALYLCASSLGVSALAGFGETQYFGPGTRLLVL.